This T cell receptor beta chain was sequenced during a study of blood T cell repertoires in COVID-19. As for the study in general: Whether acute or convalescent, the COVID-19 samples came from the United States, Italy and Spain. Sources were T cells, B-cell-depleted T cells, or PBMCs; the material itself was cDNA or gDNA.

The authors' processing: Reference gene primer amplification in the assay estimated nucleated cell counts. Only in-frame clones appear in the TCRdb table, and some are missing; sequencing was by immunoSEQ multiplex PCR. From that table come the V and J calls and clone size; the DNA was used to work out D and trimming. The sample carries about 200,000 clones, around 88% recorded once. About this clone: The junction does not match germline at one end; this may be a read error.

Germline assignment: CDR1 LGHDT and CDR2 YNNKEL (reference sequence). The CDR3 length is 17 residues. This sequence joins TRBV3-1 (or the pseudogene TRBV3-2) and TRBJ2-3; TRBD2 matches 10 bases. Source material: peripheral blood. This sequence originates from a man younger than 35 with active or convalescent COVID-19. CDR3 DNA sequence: TGTGCCAGCAGCTCATTAAGGGCTAGCGGGAGAACAGATGCGCAGTATTTT. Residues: CASSSLRASGRTDAQYF.